These 32 T cell receptor beta chains originate from one sample sequenced in a study of a mutant IDH1 vaccine in newly diagnosed glioma. Sample time point: week 47, end of study. With topical imiquimod, each dose of the vaccine consisted of 300 ug of mutant IDH1 20-mer peptide. No antigen has been identified for these receptors. Libraries were prepared by immunoSEQ multiplex PCR; TCRdb keeps only in-frame clonotypes and omits some of them. Of over 50,000 clones in the sample, around three quarters are singletons; the top ten hold more than 4%. The sequences come from PBMCs, collected from a glioma patient whose treatment included an IDH1 peptide vaccine. All receptors come from a woman aged 40 to 50 with glioma. Some clones in this sample may be carry-over from other donors' samples.

The rearrangement uses TRBV30 and TRBJ2-7; D unclear. Germline values: CDR1 GTSNPN, CDR2 SVGIG (reference sequence). This CDR3 region has 11 residues. Trimming stripped 1 base from V and 1 base from J, with 2 bases between. The CDR3 DNA is TGTGCCTGGAGTGATTCCTACGAGCAGTACTTC. Protein sequence: CAWSDSYEQYF.

The chain combines TRBV10-1 with TRBJ2-2; the D call may be TRBD1 or TRBD2 (6 bases each). V was shortened by 4 bases and J by 7 bases, with 13 bases between the two germline ends. The CDR3 runs to 14 residues. Germline loops: CDR1 WNHNN, CDR2 SYGVQD (reference sequence). The CDR3 here is CASSGWGDNGELFF. As DNA, the CDR3 is TGCGCCAGCAGTGGCTGGGGGGACAACGGGGAGCTGTTTTTT.

V is TRBV7-9 and J is TRBJ1-6; 8 nucleotides match TRBD1. V was pared by 4 bases and J by 7 bases, with 9 bases of the junction left unmatched. CDR1 SEHNR and CDR2 FQNEAQ come from the germline V gene (reference sequence). The CDR3 length is 16 residues. Here the CDR3 DNA reads TGTGCCAGCAGCTCTCTATCCGGGACAGGCAATTCACCCCTCCACTTT. It codes for CASSSLSGTGNSPLHF.

The chain is built from TRBV2 and TRBJ2-7; no reliable D call. Trimming pared 4 bases from V and 5 bases from J, leaving 12 bases between. This CDR3 contains 13 residues. In germline, CDR1 is SNHLY, CDR2 FYNNEI. CDR3 sequence reads: CASSVHLTNEQYF. The CDR3 DNA follows: TGTGCCAGCAGTGTACATCTCACCAACGAGCAGTACTTC.

This chain uses TRBV6-5 with TRBJ1-4; D is uncertain. The CDR3 is 16 amino acids. Per the germline V gene, CDR1 is MNHEY and CDR2 is SVGAGI. Trimming removed 0 bases from V and 8 bases from J, with 16 bases in between. CDR3 sequence (DNA): TGTGCCAGCAGTTACTCGCTGACAAATTTTAACGAAAAACTGTTTTTT. Its translation is CASSYSLTNFNEKLFF.

This clone came up once. The J gene is TRBJ2-7, the V gene TRBV30, with D possibly TRBD1 on 6 matching bases. Looked up from germline, CDR1 is GTSNPN and CDR2 is SVGIG (reference sequence). Trimming removed 2 bases at V and 4 bases at J, with 15 bases between. CDR3 length equals 14 residues. The CDR3 DNA reads TGTGCCTGGAGTCCGGGGACACGGATTTACGAGCAGTACTTC. Amino acids: CAWSPGTRIYEQYF.

This sequence joins TRBV5-1 and TRBJ2-7, with D possibly being TRBD1 or TRBD2 (5 bases each). Trimming left V 4 bases short and J 2 bases short, with 10 bases between. This CDR3 region has 13 residues. CDR1 and CDR2 (germline): SGHRS, YFSETQ. The CDR3 spells CASSAGSTYEQYF. The CDR3 DNA sequence: TGCGCCAGCAGCGCAGGGAGTACCTACGAGCAGTACTTC.

This chain uses TRBV10-2 with TRBJ2-5, with D perhaps being TRBD1 or TRBD2 (6 bases each). The V end was cut by 6 bases, the J end by 5 bases, with 13 bases between. CDR1 is WSHSY and CDR2 is SAAADI in the germline V gene. The length of the CDR3 is 13 residues. CDR3 in DNA: TGCGCCAGCAGCCCGGGGGCGAAGGAGACCCAGTACTTC. It encodes CASSPGAKETQYF.

The chain joins TRBV30 to TRBJ1-1; TRBD1 aligns across 7 bases. The CDR3 length is 13 residues. V trimming: 3 bases; J trimming: 1 base; junction bases outside the gene matches: 2. Germline loops: CDR1 GTSNPN, CDR2 SVGIG (reference sequence). CDR3 in DNA: TGTGCCTGGAGGGGACAGCCGAACACTGAAGCTTTCTTT. Protein product: CAWRGQPNTEAFF.

V gene TRBV10-3 combines with J gene TRBJ1-3; D unclear. V dropped 10 bases and J dropped 0 bases, with 13 bases sitting between them. This CDR3 is built from 14 residues. Germline V gene lookup returns CDR1 ENHRY and CDR2 SYGVKD. This CDR3 reads CATAPAGSGNTIYF. The CDR3 coding sequence is TGTGCCACAGCCCCGGCGGGCTCTGGAAACACCATATATTTT.

This clone is a singleton in its sample. The rearrangement links TRBV5-6 to TRBJ1-6; 8 nucleotides align to TRBD1. After removal of 0 bases from V and 11 bases from J, the junction contained 7 bases not matched to a gene. The CDR3 length is 15 residues. The germline CDR1 and CDR2 sequences are SGHDT and YYEEEE. The CDR3 sequence is CASSLEGTGDPPLHF. The CDR3 bases are TGTGCCAGCAGCTTGGAAGGGACAGGTGATCCACCCCTCCACTTT.

The chain uses TRBV5-1 and TRBJ1-3, with a possible D match to TRBD1 (5 bases). Trimming cost V 0 bases and J 0 bases, with 10 bases left between them. Germline values: CDR1 SGHRS, CDR2 YFSETQ. The CDR3 is made up of 16 amino acids. CDR3: CASSLDRQPSGNTIYF. The CDR3, as DNA: TGCGCCAGCAGCTTGGACCGACAGCCCTCTGGAAACACCATATATTTT.

V gene TRBV5-6 combines with J gene TRBJ1-4; possible D gene TRBD1, 6 bases. With 4 bases removed from V and 2 bases from J, the gap between germline ends came to 12 bases. The CDR3 is made up of 15 amino acids. Per germline, CDR1 SGHDT and CDR2 YYEEEE. In DNA form, the CDR3 reads TGTGCCAGCAGCACACAGGGTGGCACTAATGAAAAACTGTTTTTT. Its protein product is CASSTQGGTNEKLFF.

The count of this clone is one. The chain recombines TRBV4-2 with TRBJ2-2, with 9 bases fitting TRBD1. Germline values: CDR1 LGHNA, CDR2 YNFKEQ. The CDR3 length is 15 residues. Unmatched junction bases numbered 7, after V lost 4 bases and J lost 7 bases. CDR3 DNA sequence: TGTGCCAGCAGCCTTAGACAGGGGGAAGGCGGGGAGCTGTTTTTT. Translation: CASSLRQGEGGELFF.

The CDR3 DNA follows: TGTGCCAGCAGCGGAAGACAGATCTCTGGAAACACCATATATTTT. Protein product: CASSGRQISGNTIYF. The chain uses TRBV9 and TRBJ1-3; perhaps TRBD1 as D (5 bases). Germline assignment: CDR1 SGDLS and CDR2 YYNGEE. Trimming shortened V by 3 bases and J by 0 bases, and 10 bases separated the two germline ends. There are 15 residues in the CDR3.

The chain links TRBV5-1 to TRBJ1-1, with D possibly matching TRBD1 (6 bases). This CDR3 has 15 amino acids. V lost 4 bases and J 2 bases, leaving 15 bases between the germline ends. Germline assignment: CDR1 SGHRS and CDR2 YFSETQ. In nucleotides, the CDR3 is TGCGCCAGCAGCCCCGAGGGGGGAAAAAACACTGAAGCTTTCTTT. This sequence encodes CASSPEGGKNTEAFF.

The chain links TRBV4-1 to TRBJ1-4; 9 nucleotides match TRBD1. The germline CDR1 and CDR2 sequences are MGHRA and YSYEKL. V trimming: 4 bases; J trimming: 6 bases; junction bases outside the gene matches: 6. This CDR3 is built from 15 residues. CDR3 region: CASSLRDRADEKLFF. For the CDR3, the DNA is TGCGCCAGCAGCCTCCGGGACAGGGCAGATGAAAAACTGTTTTTT.

J is TRBJ2-5 and V is TRBV6-4, with 7 bases lining up with TRBD2. Trimming took 4 bases from V and 2 from J; bases not matched to a gene: 7. The CDR3 covers 15 residues. Germline-derived CDR1 and CDR2 are MRHNA and SNTAGT. The CDR3 sequence is CASSVNPGGQETQYF. DNA for the CDR3: TGTGCCAGCAGTGTCAACCCCGGGGGGCAAGAGACCCAGTACTTC.

The sample holds one count of this clone. This rearrangement joins TRBV7-6 to TRBJ1-3; D gene ambiguous. Germline values: CDR1 SGHVS, CDR2 FNYEAQ. The CDR3 spans 15 residues. V was cut by 4 bases and J by 0 bases, with 10 bases left in between. The DNA for the CDR3 is TGTGCCAGCAGCTCCCTGCCCCTCTCTGGAAACACCATATATTTT. It yields the protein CASSSLPLSGNTIYF.

V usage is TRBV18 and J usage is TRBJ1-6; D possibly corresponds to TRBD1 (6 bases). CDR1 and CDR2 from the germline V gene are KGHSH and LQKENI. The CDR3 covers 15 residues. The V end lost 3 bases, the J end lost 6 bases, and 12 bases lay between the germline ends. The DNA for the CDR3 is TGTGCCAGCTCACCTTCGGGGGCGGGTAATTCACCCCTCCACTTT. It codes for CASSPSGAGNSPLHF.

This sequence joins TRBV29-1 and TRBJ1-2, with 10 bases aligning to TRBD1. The germline CDR1 and CDR2 sequences are SQVTM and ANQGSEA. V was clipped by 6 bases and J by 3 bases; unmatched bases: 10. The CDR3 covers 15 residues. The CDR3 loop reads CSVPGQGWSDYGYTF. In nucleotides, the CDR3 is TGCAGCGTCCCGGGACAGGGGTGGTCGGACTATGGCTACACCTTC.

The chain has TRBV5-1 and TRBJ2-2; 8 nucleotides agree with TRBD1. Germline values: CDR1 SGHRS, CDR2 YFSETQ. The CDR3 covers 15 residues. Trimming cost V 4 bases and J 0 bases; bases outside gene matches: 2. The CDR3 bases are TGCGCCAGCAGCAAGGACAGGGCGAACACCGGGGAGCTGTTTTTT. This translates into CASSKDRANTGELFF. Supplemented by reference TRBV5-1 and TRBJ2-2, the full variable domain reads KAGVTQTPRYLIKTRGQQVTLSCSPISGHRSVSWYQQTPGQGLQFLFEYFSETQRNKGNFPGRFSGRQFSNSRSEMNVSTLELGDSALYLCASSKDRANTGELFFGEGSRLTVL.

The chain couples TRBV6-1 to TRBJ1-5; D gene ambiguous. Between the trimmed V and J ends, which lost 7 bases and 0 bases, there was a span of 13 bases. The CDR3 totals 15 residues. Germline assignment: CDR1 MNHNS and CDR2 SASEGT. CDR3 amino acids: CASKIDGNSNQPQHF. In DNA, the CDR3 is TGTGCCAGCAAGATTGACGGCAATAGCAATCAGCCCCAGCATTTT.

CDR3 coding DNA: TGTGCCAGCAGTTACTCACGACGGGGGGGCGAGCAGTACTTC. Its translation is CASSYSRRGGEQYF. This chain links TRBV6-5 with TRBJ2-7; 8 positions match TRBD2. V lost 0 bases, J lost 6 bases, and 4 bases stayed unmatched. The CDR3 extends over 14 amino acids. Germline CDR1 and CDR2: MNHEY and SVGAGI.

The J gene is TRBJ1-5, the V gene TRBV7-2; a weak D match, TRBD1 (6 bases). Germline assignment: CDR1 SGHTA and CDR2 FQGNSA. V dropped 2 bases and J dropped 7 bases, with 15 bases sitting between them. The CDR3 contains 15 residues. CDR3 nucleotides: TGTGCCAGCAGCTTAACCGCAGGGGTTGGGCAGCCCCAGCATTTT. Protein: CASSLTAGVGQPQHF.

V is TRBV29-1 and J is TRBJ1-1, with 11 bases that match TRBD1. The CDR3 extends over 13 amino acids. The J segment lost 5 bases and the V segment lost 5 bases, leaving 4 bases of the junction unmatched. Germline V CDR1 and CDR2: SQVTM, ANQGSEA. This CDR3 is CSVTGQGATEAFF. DNA for the CDR3: TGCAGCGTTACCGGACAGGGGGCTACTGAAGCTTTCTTT.

The J gene is TRBJ2-2, the V gene TRBV7-3; D perhaps matches TRBD1 (6 bases). Germline V gene sequence: CDR1 SGHTA, CDR2 FQGTGA. CDR3 length: 14 residues. V shed 3 bases and J shed 4 bases, with 9 bases lying between them. DNA of the CDR3: TGTGCCAGCAGCTTGCAGGGGCGCACCGGGGAGCTGTTTTTT. Its protein is CASSLQGRTGELFF.

This chain links TRBV7-3 with TRBJ2-1; D not resolved. Germline CDR1 and CDR2: SGHTA and FQGTGA. Trimming cost V 5 bases and J 0 bases, with 11 bases left between them. The CDR3 is made up of 15 amino acids. The CDR3 DNA reads TGTGCCAGCAGCCATTTGCGGAGCTCCTACAATGAGCAGTTCTTC. This codes for CASSHLRSSYNEQFF.

The chain recombines TRBV5-1 with TRBJ2-3, with TRBD1 identical over 7 bases. The V gene end was trimmed by 7 bases and the J gene end by 3 bases; junction bases not matched to a gene: 5. Germline lookup yields CDR1 SGHRS and CDR2 YFSETQ. The CDR3 contains 13 residues. In DNA, the CDR3 is TGCGCCAGCCGGAAGGGGGCAACAGATACGCAGTATTTT. Translating gives CASRKGATDTQYF. The variable domain in full, with the rest retrieved from reference TRBV5-1 and TRBJ2-3, is KAGVTQTPRYLIKTRGQQVTLSCSPISGHRSVSWYQQTPGQGLQFLFEYFSETQRNKGNFPGRFSGRQFSNSRSEMNVSTLELGDSALYLCASRKGATDTQYFGPGTRLTVL.

This clone was picked up one time. The chain uses TRBV4-3 and TRBJ1-2; 8 bases are shared with TRBD1. Germline CDR1 is LGHNA and CDR2 is YSLEER. The CDR3 consists of 14 residues. V was clipped by 1 base and J by 10 bases; unmatched bases: 8. For the CDR3, the DNA is TGCGCCAGCAGCCAAGTCCCGGGACAGGAAGACTACACCTTC. This gives the protein CASSQVPGQEDYTF.

This chain uses TRBV6-6 with TRBJ2-7, with D possibly called TRBD1 or TRBD2 (5 bases each). Trimming took off 2 bases at V and 7 bases at J, with 15 bases between the two ends. Germline V lookup: CDR1 MNHNY, CDR2 SVGAGI (reference sequence). CDR3 length: 14 residues. CDR3 DNA: TGTGCCAGCAGTTACGGTTGGGGGATGGGGGAGCAGTACTTC. As protein: CASSYGWGMGEQYF.

The genes are TRBV5-8 and TRBJ2-3, with D perhaps TRBD1 (6 bases). Germline CDR1 SGHTS, CDR2 YDEGEE. Trimming stripped 2 bases from V and 1 base from J, with 17 bases between. The CDR3 is 17 amino acids. The CDR3 DNA sequence: TGTGCCAGCAGCTTAACCGGGACATTAACCGGCACAGATACGCAGTATTTT. Its protein product is CASSLTGTLTGTDTQYF.